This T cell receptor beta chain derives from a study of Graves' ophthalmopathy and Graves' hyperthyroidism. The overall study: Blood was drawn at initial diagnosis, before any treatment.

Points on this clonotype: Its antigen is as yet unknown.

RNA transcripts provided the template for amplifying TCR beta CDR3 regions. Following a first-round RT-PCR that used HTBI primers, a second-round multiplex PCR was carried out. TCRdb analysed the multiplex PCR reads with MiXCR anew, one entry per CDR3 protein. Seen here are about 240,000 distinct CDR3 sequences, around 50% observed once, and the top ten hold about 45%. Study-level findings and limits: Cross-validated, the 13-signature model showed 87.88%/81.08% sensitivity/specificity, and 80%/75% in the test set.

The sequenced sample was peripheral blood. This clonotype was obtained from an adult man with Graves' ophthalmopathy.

The CDR3: CATSASNQPQHF. As DNA, the CDR3 is TGTGCCACCAGTGCAAGCAATCAGCCCCAGCATTTT. This chain joins TRBV24-1 and TRBJ1-5; D is undetermined. The CDR3 extends over 12 amino acids. CDR1 is KGHDR and CDR2 is SFDVKD in the germline V gene. V lost 5 bases to trimming and J lost 1 base, with 2 bases between them.